These 5 T cell receptor beta chains share one sample of origin, sequenced in a study of a mutant IDH1 vaccine in newly diagnosed glioma. What these receptors recognize is not known. Profiled with immunoSEQ multiplex PCR; TCRdb holds only in-frame clones, not every one. The sample lists about 67,000 clones, roughly four fifths occurring once. The sample's time point: week 47, end of study. Topical imiquimod was applied with each vaccine dose, which held 300 ug of mutant IDH1 20-mer peptide. This material consisted of PBMCs, taken from a glioma patient whose treatment included an IDH1 peptide vaccine. The receptors originated from a man younger than 40 with glioma.

The DNA for the CDR3 is TGTGCCAGCAGCTTAGATGGCCAGGGCGACTATGGCTACACCTTC. This sequence encodes CASSLDGQGDYGYTF. The chain uses TRBV11-2 and TRBJ1-2; the D gene is possibly TRBD1 (5 bases). With 0 bases removed from V and 3 bases from J, the gap between germline ends came to 11 bases. CDR1 and CDR2 (germline): SGHAT, FQNNGV. The CDR3 loop spans 15 amino acids. Filled out from reference TRBV11-2 and TRBJ1-2, the complete variable domain reads EAGVAQSPRYKIIEKRQSVAFWCNPISGHATLYWYQQILGQGPKLLIQFQNNGVVDDSQLPKDRFSAERLKGVDSTLKIQPAKLEDSAVYLCASSLDGQGDYGYTFGSGTRLTVV.

On this clone itself: Being one base from a much bigger clone, this may be a read error. The J gene is TRBJ2-2, the V gene TRBV4-2, with TRBD2 identical over 8 bases. V lost 0 bases, J lost 2 bases, and 8 bases stayed unmatched. Germline CDR1 and CDR2: LGHNA and YNFKEQ. The CDR3 is 18 residues long. In DNA form, the CDR3 reads TGTGCCAGCAGCCAAGATGGGACGGGGGGGCCTAACACCGGGGAGCTGTTTTTT. Its protein is CASSQDGTGGPNTGELFF.

This chain links TRBV13 with TRBJ2-3; 15 nucleotides align to TRBD2. The CDR3 extends over 15 amino acids. The V gene's germline CDR1 is PRHDT and CDR2 FYEKMQ (reference sequence). Written as DNA, the CDR3 is TGTGCTACAGGACTAGCGGGGGGGAGGACAGATACGCAGTATTTT. This translates into CATGLAGGRTDTQYF.

V usage is TRBV4-1 and J usage is TRBJ1-5; perhaps TRBD1 as D (5 bases). V was cut by 6 bases and J by 8 bases, with 17 bases left in between. In germline, CDR1 is MGHRA, CDR2 YSYEKL. The CDR3 covers 14 residues. The CDR3 spells CASRNTFGGEPQHF. The CDR3 bases are TGCGCCAGCAGGAATACTTTCGGGGGAGAGCCCCAGCATTTT.

The chain recombines TRBV19 with TRBJ2-1, with 9 bases matching TRBD2. Per the germline V gene, CDR1 is LNHDA and CDR2 is SQIVND (reference sequence). This CDR3 contains 15 residues. With 7 bases clipped from V and 6 bases from J, the junction kept 10 bases outside the gene matches. CDR3 loop: CASTPLAGIFNEQFF. In DNA, the CDR3 is TGTGCCAGTACGCCGCTAGCGGGGATTTTCAATGAGCAGTTCTTC.